This TCR beta chain comes out of a study of control samples from healthy donors and cancer patients. This CDR3 has 14 amino acids. From germline, CDR1 is SEHNR and CDR2 FQNEAQ (reference sequence). With 4 bases removed from V and 7 bases from J, the gap between germline ends came to 13 bases. Only in-frame clones appear in the TCRdb table, and some are missing; sequencing was by immunoSEQ multiplex PCR. Counted here are about 86,000 clones, approximately 94% occurring once; the ten biggest clones make up 4.5% to 5.5%. The rearrangement joins TRBV7-9 to TRBJ2-2, with D unclear. The sequenced sample was blood. This receptor was identified in a woman aged 18-29 years in good health. CDR3: CASSSQYVGGELFF. The CDR3 nucleotides read TGTGCCAGCAGCTCCCAGTATGTGGGCGGGGAGCTGTTTTTT.